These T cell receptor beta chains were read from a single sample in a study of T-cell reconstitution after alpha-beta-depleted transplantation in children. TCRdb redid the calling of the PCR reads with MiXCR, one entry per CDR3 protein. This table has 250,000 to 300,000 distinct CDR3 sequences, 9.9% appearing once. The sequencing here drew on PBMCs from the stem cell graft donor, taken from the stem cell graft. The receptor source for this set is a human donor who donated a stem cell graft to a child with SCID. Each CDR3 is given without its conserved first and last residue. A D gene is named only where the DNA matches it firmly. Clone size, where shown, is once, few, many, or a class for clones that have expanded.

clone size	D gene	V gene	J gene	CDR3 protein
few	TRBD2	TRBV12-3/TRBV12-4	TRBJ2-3	ASSPSRLAGTRPDTDTQY
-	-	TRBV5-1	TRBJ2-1	ASSLFGDTTLNEQF
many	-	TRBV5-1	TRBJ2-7	ASMADSYEQY
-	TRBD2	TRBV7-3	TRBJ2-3	ASSLLAGGTTDTQY
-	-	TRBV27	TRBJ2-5	ASRQKWGRLETQY
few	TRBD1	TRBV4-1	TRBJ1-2	ASSPDRGGYGYT
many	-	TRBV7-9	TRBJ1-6	ASSLAAGLNSPLH
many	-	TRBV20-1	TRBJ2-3	SSPDSGNTQY
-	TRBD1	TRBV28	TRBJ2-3	ASTRLDRERDTQY
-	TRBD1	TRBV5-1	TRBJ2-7	ASSIGQGAEQY
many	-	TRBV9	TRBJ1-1	ASSAGRRNTEAF
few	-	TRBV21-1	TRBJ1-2	ASSKIQGRDRDPINYGYT
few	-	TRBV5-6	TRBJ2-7	ASSFRAGASYEQY
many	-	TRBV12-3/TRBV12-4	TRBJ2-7	ASSLGAGREQY
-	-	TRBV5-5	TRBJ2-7	ASSFFPDYEQY
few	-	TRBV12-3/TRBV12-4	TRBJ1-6	ASRYTGNSPLH
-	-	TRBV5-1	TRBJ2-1	ASSLSKGPYNEQF
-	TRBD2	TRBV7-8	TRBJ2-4	ASSPLAGAKNIQY
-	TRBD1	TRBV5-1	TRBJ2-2	ASNRDSNTGELF
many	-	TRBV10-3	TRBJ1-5	AISLDGDNQPQH
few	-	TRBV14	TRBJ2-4	ASSQGPTGGLAKNIQY
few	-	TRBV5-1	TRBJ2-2	ASSQPRPDSYTGELF
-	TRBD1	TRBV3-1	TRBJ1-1	ASSQNRGSGTEAF
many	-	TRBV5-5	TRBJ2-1	ASSLLRDNEQF
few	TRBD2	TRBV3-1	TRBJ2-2	ASSRASGANTGELF
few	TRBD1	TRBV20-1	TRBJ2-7	SARDGQAYEQY
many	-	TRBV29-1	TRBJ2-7	SVVVIYEQY
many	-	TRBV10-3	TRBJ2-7	AISESGGSSYEQY
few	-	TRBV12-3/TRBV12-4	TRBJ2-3	ATYQWGAGDTQY
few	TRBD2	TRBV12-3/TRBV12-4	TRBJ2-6	ASSLPGGTSRGANVLT
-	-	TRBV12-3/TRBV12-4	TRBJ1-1	ASSLLPFEAF
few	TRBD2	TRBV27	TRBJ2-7	ASLTGGGNRQY
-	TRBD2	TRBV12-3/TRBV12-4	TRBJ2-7	ASSSIAGGPAYEQY
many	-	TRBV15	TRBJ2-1	ATSRVSDEQF
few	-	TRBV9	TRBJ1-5	ASSPGMSGLEPQH
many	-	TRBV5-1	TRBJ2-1	ASSLTSFYEQF
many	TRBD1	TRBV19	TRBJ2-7	ASSTGQGYEQY
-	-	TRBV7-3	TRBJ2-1	ASSITTGPGDEQF